The rows below give T cell receptor beta chains drawn from one sample of a study of blood T cell repertoires in COVID-19. This table comes from immunoSEQ multiplex PCR, and its TCRdb copy is limited to in-frame clones, with some not included. Of about 120,000 clones in the sample, around 78% were seen once. Sequencing was done on a sample of peripheral blood. The receptors shown here come from a man between 65 and 85 years old with acute or convalescent COVID-19. CDR3s include the opening cysteine and the closing phenylalanine or tryptophan. The D gene is left open where the match is weak. For some rows the clone size is stated as once, few or many, or as a class when expanded; others skip it.

len: 13; v_gene: TRBV28; d_gene: NA; j_gene: TRBJ1-2; abundance: NA; CDR3nt: TGTGCCAGCAGTTTAGACAGTAACTATGGCTACACCTTC; CDR3aa: CASSLDSNYGYTF
len: 14; v_gene: TRBV5-8; d_gene: TRBD1; j_gene: TRBJ1-2; abundance: NA; CDR3nt: TGTGCCAGCAACCCCGGACAGGGGGCTCTTGGCTACACCTTC; CDR3aa: CASNPGQGALGYTF
len: 16; v_gene: TRBV2; d_gene: TRBD2; j_gene: TRBJ2-1; abundance: NA; CDR3nt: TGTGCCAGCAGTCCTACTAGACTAGCGGGGGGGCGTGAGCAGTTCTTC; CDR3aa: CASSPTRLAGGREQFF
len: 15; v_gene: TRBV15; d_gene: NA; j_gene: TRBJ2-2; abundance: NA; CDR3nt: TGTGCCACCAGCAGAGAAGGGAGGAGCACCGGGGAGCTGTTTTTT; CDR3aa: CATSREGRSTGELFF
len: 14; v_gene: TRBV18; d_gene: NA; j_gene: TRBJ1-4; abundance: NA; CDR3nt: TGTGCCAGCTCACCAGCAGGGGTAGGGGAAAAACTGTTTTTT; CDR3aa: CASSPAGVGEKLFF
len: 15; v_gene: TRBV24-1; d_gene: TRBD2; j_gene: TRBJ2-5; abundance: NA; CDR3nt: TGTGCCACCAGTGCGGGACTAGCGGGGGCCCGGCCTACGGACTTC; CDR3aa: CATSAGLAGARPTDF
len: 16; v_gene: TRBV5-4; d_gene: TRBD1; j_gene: TRBJ1-2; abundance: NA; CDR3nt: TGTGCCAGCAGTCCCTCCAAAAAGACAGGGAACTATGGCTACACCTTC; CDR3aa: CASSPSKKTGNYGYTF
len: 13; v_gene: TRBV6-6; d_gene: NA; j_gene: TRBJ1-1; abundance: NA; CDR3nt: TGTGCCAGCAGTTTAATTTCTAGGTCTGAAGCTTTCTTT; CDR3aa: CASSLISRSEAFF
len: 15; v_gene: TRBV7-8; d_gene: TRBD1; j_gene: TRBJ1-4; abundance: NA; CDR3nt: TGTGCCAGCAGCCAAATCGGGACAGGAAATGAAAAACTGTTTTTT; CDR3aa: CASSQIGTGNEKLFF
len: 15; v_gene: TRBV6-5; d_gene: NA; j_gene: TRBJ2-3; abundance: NA; CDR3nt: TGTGCCAGCAGTTACTACCCTGCCGGGGGAGATACGCAGTATTTT; CDR3aa: CASSYYPAGGDTQYF
len: 18; v_gene: TRBV5-5; d_gene: NA; j_gene: TRBJ2-1; abundance: NA; CDR3nt: TGTGCCAGCAGCCCGATTCCGAGAGGGCGCCCAACCTACAATGAGCAGTTCTTC; CDR3aa: CASSPIPRGRPTYNEQFF
len: 15; v_gene: TRBV21-1; d_gene: NA; j_gene: TRBJ2-3; abundance: once; CDR3nt: TGTGCCAGCAGCAATCAGCGGGGGGGCCTCAATACGCAGTATTTT; CDR3aa: CASSNQRGGLNTQYF
len: 16; v_gene: TRBV27; d_gene: TRBD1; j_gene: TRBJ2-2; abundance: NA; CDR3nt: TGTGCCAGCAGTTTCAGGACAGGAGTGAACACCGGGGAGCTGTTTTTT; CDR3aa: CASSFRTGVNTGELFF
len: 16; v_gene: TRBV30; d_gene: NA; j_gene: TRBJ1-3; abundance: NA; CDR3nt: TGTGCCTGGAGTATCTTTGGGGGCAGCCTCGGGAACACCATATATTTT; CDR3aa: CAWSIFGGSLGNTIYF
len: 13; v_gene: TRBV9; d_gene: NA; j_gene: TRBJ2-7; abundance: NA; CDR3nt: TGTGCCAGCAGCGTAGCGGGGAACTACGAGCAGTACTTC; CDR3aa: CASSVAGNYEQYF
len: 14; v_gene: TRBV19; d_gene: NA; j_gene: TRBJ2-3; abundance: NA; CDR3nt: TGTGCCAGCGCAAGGAGGGATAATCAATATACGCAGTATTTT; CDR3aa: CASARRDNQYTQYF
len: 15; v_gene: TRBV7-8; d_gene: NA; j_gene: TRBJ1-5; abundance: NA; CDR3nt: TGTGCCAGCAGCCTAGCGGGAGGGCGGGATCAGCCCCAGCATTTT; CDR3aa: CASSLAGGRDQPQHF
len: 14; v_gene: TRBV5-1; d_gene: NA; j_gene: TRBJ1-2; abundance: NA; CDR3nt: TGCGCCAGCAGCCAAACGACAGCTAACTATGGCTACACCTTC; CDR3aa: CASSQTTANYGYTF
len: 14; v_gene: TRBV5-1; d_gene: NA; j_gene: TRBJ1-1; abundance: NA; CDR3nt: TGCGCCAGCAGCCCCAGGGGAGTGGGCACTGAAGCTTTCTTT; CDR3aa: CASSPRGVGTEAFF
len: 16; v_gene: TRBV9; d_gene: TRBD2; j_gene: TRBJ2-1; abundance: NA; CDR3nt: TGTGCCAGCAGCGGGCAAATAGCGGGGGCCTACAATGAGCAGTTCTTC; CDR3aa: CASSGQIAGAYNEQFF
len: 12; v_gene: TRBV12-3/TRBV12-4; d_gene: NA; j_gene: TRBJ1-1; abundance: NA; CDR3nt: TGTGCCAGCAGTTTTTCACAGGTTGAAGCTTTCTTT; CDR3aa: CASSFSQVEAFF
len: 14; v_gene: TRBV9; d_gene: TRBD1; j_gene: TRBJ2-7; abundance: NA; CDR3nt: TGTGCCAGCAGCGTCGGACAGGGGGACTACGAGCAGTACTTC; CDR3aa: CASSVGQGDYEQYF
len: 15; v_gene: TRBV5-1; d_gene: TRBD1; j_gene: TRBJ2-3; abundance: NA; CDR3nt: TGCGCCAGCAGCGCCACCGGGACAGCCACAGATACGCAGTATTTT; CDR3aa: CASSATGTATDTQYF
len: 13; v_gene: TRBV6-6; d_gene: NA; j_gene: TRBJ1-5; abundance: NA; CDR3nt: TGTGCCAGCAGTTACTCGAAACAGGAGCCCCAGCATTTT; CDR3aa: CASSYSKQEPQHF
len: 13; v_gene: TRBV6-5; d_gene: NA; j_gene: TRBJ1-2; abundance: NA; CDR3nt: TGTGCCAGCGCGACAGATCCTCTCTATGGCTACACCTTC; CDR3aa: CASATDPLYGYTF
len: 15; v_gene: TRBV6-6; d_gene: TRBD1; j_gene: TRBJ1-1; abundance: NA; CDR3nt: TGTGCCAGCAGTCTCACAGGGGCCGGGGGAACTGAAGCTTTCTTT; CDR3aa: CASSLTGAGGTEAFF
len: 15; v_gene: TRBV10-3; d_gene: TRBD1; j_gene: TRBJ1-4; abundance: NA; CDR3nt: TGTGCCATCAGTGAGACAGGACAGGGAGAGGAAAAACTGTTTTTT; CDR3aa: CAISETGQGEEKLFF
len: 17; v_gene: TRBV4-2; d_gene: TRBD1; j_gene: TRBJ1-4; abundance: NA; CDR3nt: TGTGCCAGCAGCCAAGAGCTAGAGACAGGGAATAATGAAAAACTGTTTTTT; CDR3aa: CASSQELETGNNEKLFF
len: 14; v_gene: TRBV5-1; d_gene: TRBD1; j_gene: TRBJ2-7; abundance: NA; CDR3nt: TGCGCCAGCAGCGCGGACAGGGCCCTTGGCGAGCAGTACTTC; CDR3aa: CASSADRALGEQYF
len: 15; v_gene: TRBV9; d_gene: TRBD2; j_gene: TRBJ2-7; abundance: once; CDR3nt: TGTGCCAGCAGCGTAGGGAGCGGGGGGTTGTACGAGCAGTACTTC; CDR3aa: CASSVGSGGLYEQYF
len: 21; v_gene: TRBV4-1; d_gene: TRBD2; j_gene: TRBJ2-1; abundance: NA; CDR3nt: TGCGCCAGCAGCCAAGACCCCCTTAGTAGCGGGGGGACTCCGTCCTACAATGAGCAGTTCTTC; CDR3aa: CASSQDPLSSGGTPSYNEQFF
len: 16; v_gene: TRBV9; d_gene: TRBD2; j_gene: TRBJ2-5; abundance: NA; CDR3nt: TGTGCCAGCAGCCCCCGGTCTAGCGGGGGGCAAGAGACCCAGTACTTC; CDR3aa: CASSPRSSGGQETQYF
len: 16; v_gene: TRBV28; d_gene: TRBD1; j_gene: TRBJ1-4; abundance: NA; CDR3nt: TGTGCCAGCACTCCCGACAGGGGGGCAACTAATGAAAAACTGTTTTTT; CDR3aa: CASTPDRGATNEKLFF
len: 14; v_gene: TRBV11-3; d_gene: TRBD1; j_gene: TRBJ2-4; abundance: NA; CDR3nt: TGTGCCAGCAGCTCCACAGGGGTGAAAAACATTCAGTACTTC; CDR3aa: CASSSTGVKNIQYF
len: 12; v_gene: TRBV5-1; d_gene: TRBD1; j_gene: TRBJ1-2; abundance: NA; CDR3nt: TGCGCCACCTCGCGGGACAGCTATGGCTACACCTTC; CDR3aa: CATSRDSYGYTF
len: 13; v_gene: TRBV5-1; d_gene: NA; j_gene: TRBJ1-2; abundance: NA; CDR3nt: TGCGCCAGCAGCTTGGCCGAGGACTATGGCTACACCTTC; CDR3aa: CASSLAEDYGYTF
len: 12; v_gene: TRBV29-1; d_gene: NA; j_gene: TRBJ2-1; abundance: once; CDR3nt: TGCAGCGTACCAGGGGTCTACAATGAGCAGTTCTTC; CDR3aa: CSVPGVYNEQFF
len: 14; v_gene: TRBV5-1; d_gene: NA; j_gene: TRBJ1-1; abundance: NA; CDR3nt: TGCGCCAGCAGCTTCCAGGGGTTGAACACTGAAGCTTTCTTT; CDR3aa: CASSFQGLNTEAFF
len: 12; v_gene: TRBV12-3/TRBV12-4; d_gene: NA; j_gene: TRBJ1-2; abundance: NA; CDR3nt: TGTGCCAGCAGTTTATTATACGGGAGCTACACCTTC; CDR3aa: CASSLLYGSYTF
len: 17; v_gene: TRBV2; d_gene: NA; j_gene: TRBJ1-2; abundance: NA; CDR3nt: TGTGCCAGCAGTGAAAGCGACGGAGAACGTCGGGTAATTGGCTACACCTTC; CDR3aa: CASSESDGERRVIGYTF
len: 15; v_gene: TRBV6-5; d_gene: TRBD1; j_gene: TRBJ2-6; abundance: NA; CDR3nt: TGTGCCAGCAGGTGGACAGGCTCTGGGGCCAACGTCCTGACTTTC; CDR3aa: CASRWTGSGANVLTF
len: 12; v_gene: TRBV12-3/TRBV12-4; d_gene: NA; j_gene: TRBJ1-4; abundance: NA; CDR3nt: TGTGCCAGCAGCAGGCCCTCGGAAAAACTGTTTTTT; CDR3aa: CASSRPSEKLFF
len: 14; v_gene: TRBV29-1; d_gene: NA; j_gene: TRBJ2-2; abundance: NA; CDR3nt: TGCAGCGTCCGGACAGCGACGAACACCGGGGAGCTGTTTTTT; CDR3aa: CSVRTATNTGELFF
len: 15; v_gene: TRBV10-3; d_gene: TRBD2; j_gene: TRBJ2-5; abundance: NA; CDR3nt: TGTGCCATCAGTGAGATAGCGGGGGTCCAAGAGACCCAGTACTTC; CDR3aa: CAISEIAGVQETQYF
len: 13; v_gene: TRBV5-4; d_gene: NA; j_gene: TRBJ1-1; abundance: NA; CDR3nt: TGTGCCAGCAGCTTGCTGGGGACAACTGAAGCTTTCTTT; CDR3aa: CASSLLGTTEAFF
len: 13; v_gene: TRBV6-6; d_gene: NA; j_gene: TRBJ2-7; abundance: NA; CDR3nt: TGTGCCAGCAGTTACTACCGGGGGAACGAGCAGTACTTC; CDR3aa: CASSYYRGNEQYF
len: 15; v_gene: TRBV6-2/TRBV6-3; d_gene: NA; j_gene: TRBJ1-1; abundance: once; CDR3nt: TGTGCCAGCAGTCGTCCGCGGGGGGCTGGGACTGAAGCTTTCTTT; CDR3aa: CASSRPRGAGTEAFF
len: 15; v_gene: TRBV21-1; d_gene: NA; j_gene: TRBJ1-1; abundance: once; CDR3nt: TGTGCCAGCAGCCGGCCATTCGGGGTAGAGACTGAAGCTTTCTTT; CDR3aa: CASSRPFGVETEAFF
len: 13; v_gene: TRBV6-5; d_gene: TRBD1; j_gene: TRBJ2-2; abundance: NA; CDR3nt: TGTGCCAGCAGGCCACAGGGGTTCCGGGAGCTGTTTTTT; CDR3aa: CASRPQGFRELFF
len: 14; v_gene: TRBV5-1; d_gene: NA; j_gene: TRBJ2-5; abundance: NA; CDR3nt: TGCGCCAGCAGACTTTTCTCGTGGTTGGAGACCCAGTACTTC; CDR3aa: CASRLFSWLETQYF
len: 16; v_gene: TRBV5-4; d_gene: TRBD2; j_gene: TRBJ2-1; abundance: NA; CDR3nt: TGTGCCAGCAGCCCAGATTTAGCGGGGGGGTACAATGAGCAGTTCTTC; CDR3aa: CASSPDLAGGYNEQFF
len: 16; v_gene: TRBV3-1/TRBV3-2; d_gene: TRBD2; j_gene: TRBJ2-5; abundance: NA; CDR3nt: TGTGCCAGCAGCCAAAGTCTAGCGGGGGTACAAGAGACCCAGTACTTC; CDR3aa: CASSQSLAGVQETQYF